Described below is a single T cell receptor (beta chain) sequence and its context. What it binds is not known. Combining a sample-barcoded 5' primer with a J-beta primer mix, a second PCR ran for about 6 to 11 cycles. TCRdb recomputed calls from the 5' RACE reads with MiXCR, one row per CDR3 protein. Of roughly 1.5 million distinct CDR3 sequences in the sample, around 40% were seen once. This record belongs to a study of blood T cells in healthy people across ages. Study results and limitations: Strong correlation was found linking TCR beta diversity to naive T cell percentage. Nothing was known about donor CMV status, and this possibly confounded expanded clonotype changes.

The germline V gene encodes CDR1 MGHDK and CDR2 SYGVNS. The junction had 21 bases not matched to a gene; V was cut back by 5 bases and J by 3 bases. This CDR3 contains 20 residues. The chain recombines TRBV25-1 with TRBJ2-1, with 8 bases that match TRBD2. The sample taken for sequencing was blood. This sequence originates from a woman between 18 and 29 years old in good health. CDR3 nucleotides: TGTGCCAGCAGTCCGGGGGGGCAGGGAAGGTCTCTGTCCTACTACAATGAGCAGTTCTTC. It translates to CASSPGGQGRSLSYYNEQFF. Complete variable domain (other parts from reference TRBV25-1 and TRBJ2-1): EADIYQTPRYLVIGTGKKITLECSQTMGHDKMYWYQQDPGMELHLIHYSYGVNSTEKGDLSSESTVSRIRTEHFPLTLESARPSHTSQYLCASSPGGQGRSLSYYNEQFFGPGTRLTVL.